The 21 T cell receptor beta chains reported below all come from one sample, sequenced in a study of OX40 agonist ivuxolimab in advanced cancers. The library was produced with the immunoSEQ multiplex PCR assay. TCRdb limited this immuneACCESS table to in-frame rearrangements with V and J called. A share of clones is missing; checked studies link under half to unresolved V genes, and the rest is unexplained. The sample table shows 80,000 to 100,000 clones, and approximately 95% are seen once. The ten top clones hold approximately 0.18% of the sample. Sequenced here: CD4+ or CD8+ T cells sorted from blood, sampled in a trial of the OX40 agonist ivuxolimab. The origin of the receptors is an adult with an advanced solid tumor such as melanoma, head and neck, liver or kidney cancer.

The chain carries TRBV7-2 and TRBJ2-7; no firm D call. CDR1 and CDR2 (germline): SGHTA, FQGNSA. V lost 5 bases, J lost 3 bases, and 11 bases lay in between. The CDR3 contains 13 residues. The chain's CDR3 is CASSPDVDYEQYF. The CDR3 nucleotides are TGTGCCAGCAGCCCGGACGTAGACTACGAGCAGTACTTC.

The CDR3 coding sequence is TGTGCCAGCAGTGAAGCTGTAGACAGCGGGGGTCTGTATGGCTACACCTTC. Protein sequence: CASSEAVDSGGLYGYTF. The chain couples TRBV6-1 to TRBJ1-2; D possibly corresponds to TRBD1 (5 bases). Germline CDR1 MNHNS, CDR2 SASEGT. This CDR3 comprises 17 residues. V gave up 0 bases and J gave up 5 bases, with 19 bases separating them.

The CDR3 protein is CASSLADRLSEVGGYTF. DNA for the CDR3: TGTGCCAGCAGTTTAGCCGACAGGTTATCAGAGGTGGGGGGCTACACCTTC. This chain links TRBV28 with TRBJ1-2, with a tentative D call TRBD1 (6 bases). The CDR3 length is 17 residues. Trimming removed 2 bases at V and 8 bases at J, with 24 bases between. The germline V gene encodes CDR1 MDHEN and CDR2 SYDVKM.

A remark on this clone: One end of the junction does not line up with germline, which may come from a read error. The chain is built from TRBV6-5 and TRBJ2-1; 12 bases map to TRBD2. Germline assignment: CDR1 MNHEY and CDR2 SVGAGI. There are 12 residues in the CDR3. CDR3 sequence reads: CASTTGTSGRLF. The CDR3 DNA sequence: TGTGCCAGCACCACGGGGACTAGCGGGCGACTCTTC.

As DNA, the CDR3 is TGTGCCAGCAGCGTAAGTCCGGGGGTTAGCTCCTACGAGCAGTACTTC. It codes for CASSVSPGVSSYEQYF. The chain employs TRBV9 and TRBJ2-7; a possible D gene is TRBD2 (6 bases). V was shortened by 1 base and J by 0 bases, with 14 bases between the two germline ends. CDR3 length: 16 residues. CDR1 and CDR2 from the germline V gene are SGDLS and YYNGEE.

The CDR3 DNA reads TGTGCCAGCAGTAAACGGGACCCCTCCTACGAGCAGTACTTC. Protein product: CASSKRDPSYEQYF. This sequence joins TRBV6-5 and TRBJ2-7; D is possibly TRBD1 or TRBD2 (5 bases each). Trimming stripped 5 bases from V and 0 bases from J, with 11 bases between. The CDR3 length is 14 residues. Germline V CDR1 and CDR2: MNHEY, SVGAGI.

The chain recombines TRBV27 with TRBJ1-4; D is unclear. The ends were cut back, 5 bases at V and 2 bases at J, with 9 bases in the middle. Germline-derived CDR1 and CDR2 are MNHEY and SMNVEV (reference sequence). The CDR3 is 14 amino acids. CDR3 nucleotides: TGTGCCAGCAGTCGGTTAACGACTAATGAAAAACTGTTTTTT. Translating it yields CASSRLTTNEKLFF.

The CDR3 sequence: CASSLRGNYGYTF. The CDR3 DNA follows: TGTGCCAGCAGCTTACGAGGGAACTATGGCTACACCTTC. The V gene is TRBV7-2, the J gene TRBJ1-2; D is unresolved. The CDR3 is made up of 13 amino acids. Trimming pared 2 bases from V and 2 bases from J, leaving 6 bases between. The germline gives CDR1 SGHTA, CDR2 FQGNSA.

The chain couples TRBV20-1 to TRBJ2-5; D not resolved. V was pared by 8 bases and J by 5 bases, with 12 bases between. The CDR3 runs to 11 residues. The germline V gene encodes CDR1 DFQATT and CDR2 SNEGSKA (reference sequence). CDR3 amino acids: CSTNGLETQYF. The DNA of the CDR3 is TGCAGTACCAACGGGCTGGAGACCCAGTACTTC.

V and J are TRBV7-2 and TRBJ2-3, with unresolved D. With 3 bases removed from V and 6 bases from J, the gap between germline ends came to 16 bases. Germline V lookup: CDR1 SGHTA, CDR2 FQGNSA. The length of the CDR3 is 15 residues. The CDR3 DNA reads TGTGCCAGCAGCTTTGGACGACCCTTCAACGATACGCAGTATTTT. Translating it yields CASSFGRPFNDTQYF.

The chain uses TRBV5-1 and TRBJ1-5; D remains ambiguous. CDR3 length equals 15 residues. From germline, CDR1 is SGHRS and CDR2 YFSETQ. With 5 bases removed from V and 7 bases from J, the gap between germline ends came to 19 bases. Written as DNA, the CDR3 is TGCGCCAGCAGACCATCACCGGGAGAGGGACAGCCCCAGCATTTT. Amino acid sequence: CASRPSPGEGQPQHF.

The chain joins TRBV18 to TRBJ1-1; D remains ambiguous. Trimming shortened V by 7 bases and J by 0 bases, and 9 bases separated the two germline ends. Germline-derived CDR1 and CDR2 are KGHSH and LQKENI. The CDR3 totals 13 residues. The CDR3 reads CASLVGVNTEAFF. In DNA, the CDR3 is TGTGCCAGCTTAGTTGGTGTGAACACTGAAGCTTTCTTT.

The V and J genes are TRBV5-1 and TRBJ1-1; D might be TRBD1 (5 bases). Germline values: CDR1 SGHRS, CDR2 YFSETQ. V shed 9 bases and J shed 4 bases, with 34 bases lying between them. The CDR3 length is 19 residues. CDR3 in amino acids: CATKRSQLVGDRGSTEAFF. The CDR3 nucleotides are TGCGCCACTAAACGCTCTCAACTGGTTGGGGACCGGGGCAGCACTGAAGCTTTCTTT.

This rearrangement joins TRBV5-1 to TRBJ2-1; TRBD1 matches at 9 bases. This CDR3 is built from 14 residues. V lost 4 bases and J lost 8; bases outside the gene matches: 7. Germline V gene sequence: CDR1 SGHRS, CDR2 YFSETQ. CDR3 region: CASSGGQGFDEQFF. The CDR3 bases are TGCGCCAGCAGCGGGGGACAGGGCTTTGATGAGCAGTTCTTC.

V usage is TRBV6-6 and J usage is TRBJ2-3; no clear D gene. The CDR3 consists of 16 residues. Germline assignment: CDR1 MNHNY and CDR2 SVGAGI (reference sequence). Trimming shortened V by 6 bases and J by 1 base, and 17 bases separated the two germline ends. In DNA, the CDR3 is TGTGCCAGCAGCCCTCCTCTAGGTCCCCGCACAGATACGCAGTATTTT. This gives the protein CASSPPLGPRTDTQYF.

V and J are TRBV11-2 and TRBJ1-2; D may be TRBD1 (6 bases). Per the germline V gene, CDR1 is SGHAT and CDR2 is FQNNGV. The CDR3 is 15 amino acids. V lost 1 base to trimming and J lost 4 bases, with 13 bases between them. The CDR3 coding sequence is TGTGCCAGCAGCTTAGGGAGGGGGGAGACCTATGGCTACACCTTC. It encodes CASSLGRGETYGYTF.

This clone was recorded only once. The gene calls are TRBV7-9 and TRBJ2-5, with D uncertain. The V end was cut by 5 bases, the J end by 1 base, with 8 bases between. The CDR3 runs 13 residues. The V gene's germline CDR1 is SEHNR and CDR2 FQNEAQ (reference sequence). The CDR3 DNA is TGTGCCAGCAGCCTCCAGCCCCAAGAGACCCAGTACTTC. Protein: CASSLQPQETQYF.

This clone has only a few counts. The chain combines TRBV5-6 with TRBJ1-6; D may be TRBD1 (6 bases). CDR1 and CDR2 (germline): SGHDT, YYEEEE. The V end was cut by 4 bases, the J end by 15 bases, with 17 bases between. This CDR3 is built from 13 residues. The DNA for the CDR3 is TGTGCCAGCAGCCCAGGGACACCGTATAACCTCCACTTT. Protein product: CASSPGTPYNLHF.

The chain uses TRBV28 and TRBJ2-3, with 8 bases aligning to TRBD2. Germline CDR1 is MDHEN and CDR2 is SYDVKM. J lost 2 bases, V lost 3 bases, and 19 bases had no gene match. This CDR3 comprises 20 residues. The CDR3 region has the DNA TGTGCCAGCAGTTTGTGGCTTACAGCGGGAGAGGGCTCGTACACAGATACGCAGTATTTT. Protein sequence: CASSLWLTAGEGSYTDTQYF.

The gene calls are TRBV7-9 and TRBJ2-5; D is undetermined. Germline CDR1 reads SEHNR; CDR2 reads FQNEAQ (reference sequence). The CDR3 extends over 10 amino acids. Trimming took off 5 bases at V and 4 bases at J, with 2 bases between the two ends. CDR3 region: CASSRETQYF. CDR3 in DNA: TGTGCCAGCAGCCGAGAGACCCAGTACTTC.

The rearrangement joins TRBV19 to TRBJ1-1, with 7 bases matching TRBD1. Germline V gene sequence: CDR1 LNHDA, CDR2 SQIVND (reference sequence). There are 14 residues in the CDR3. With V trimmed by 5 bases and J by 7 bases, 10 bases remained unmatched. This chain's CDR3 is CASSDRGRGFEAFF. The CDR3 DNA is TGTGCCAGTAGTGACCGCGGCAGGGGGTTTGAAGCTTTCTTT.